Below are 9 T cell receptor beta chains sequenced from a single sample in a study of blood T cell repertoires in COVID-19. TCRdb keeps only in-frame clones here, not all; method: immunoSEQ multiplex PCR. The sample has roughly 200,000 clones; about 75% are singletons. Sequencing was done on a sample of peripheral blood. The receptors originated from a woman aged 45-59 years with active or convalescent COVID-19.

This rearrangement joins TRBV11-2 to TRBJ2-7; D is perhaps TRBD1 (5 bases). CDR1 SGHAT and CDR2 FQNNGV come from the germline V gene. Trimming took off 1 base at V and 6 bases at J, with 7 bases between the two ends. This CDR3 has 12 amino acids. The CDR3 DNA follows: TGTGCCAGCAGCTTAGCAGGGCGCGAGCAGTACTTC. Protein sequence: CASSLAGREQYF.

The V call is TRBV28, the J call TRBJ1-2, with D unclear. Germline CDR1 and CDR2: MDHEN and SYDVKM. The CDR3 has 16 residues. The ends were cut back, 11 bases at V and 0 bases at J, with 22 bases in the middle. This CDR3 is CAARPQRRNPNYGYTF. The CDR3 DNA sequence: TGTGCCGCGAGACCCCAGAGGCGGAACCCTAACTATGGCTACACCTTC.

The rearrangement uses TRBV28 and TRBJ2-5; 7 nucleotides agree with TRBD1. CDR1 and CDR2 (germline): MDHEN, SYDVKM. Trimming cost V 5 bases and J 5 bases; bases outside gene matches: 11. This CDR3 comprises 15 residues. The CDR3, as DNA: TGTGCCAGCAGTGCGCCAGGGGGTAGGCGGGAGACCCAGTACTTC. This gives the protein CASSAPGGRRETQYF.

V usage is TRBV4-3 and J usage is TRBJ2-3; possibly TRBD2 for D (7 bases). V lost 1 base and J lost 3, with 11 bases in between. CDR1 and CDR2 (germline): LGHNA, YSLEER. The CDR3 spans 15 residues. The CDR3, as DNA: TGCGCCAGCAGCCAAGGGGGGGGCGAGACAGATACGCAGTATTTT. This sequence encodes CASSQGGGETDTQYF.

CDR3 nucleotide sequence: TGTGCCAGCTCACCAGTAGCGGGTAGGACCGGAAATACGCAGTATTTT. As protein: CASSPVAGRTGNTQYF. The chain links TRBV18 to TRBJ2-3; 7 nucleotides agree with TRBD2. The CDR3 loop spans 16 amino acids. The V segment lost 2 bases and the J segment 7 bases; nucleotides outside the gene matches: 12. Per germline, CDR1 KGHSH and CDR2 LQKENI.

The CDR3 sequence: CASSFRESSYNEQFF. CDR3 DNA: TGTGCCAGCAGCTTCCGAGAAAGCTCCTACAATGAGCAGTTCTTC. The chain carries TRBV7-2 and TRBJ2-1; no clear D gene. In germline, CDR1 is SGHTA, CDR2 FQGNSA. The CDR3 runs to 15 residues. Trimming pared 3 bases from V and 0 bases from J, leaving 9 bases between. Drawing the rest from reference TRBV7-2 and TRBJ2-1, the complete variable domain is GAGVSQSPSNKVTEKGKDVELRCDPISGHTALYWYRQSLGQGLEFLIYFQGNSAPDKSGLPSDRFSAERTGGSVSTLTIQRTQQEDSAVYLCASSFRESSYNEQFFGPGTRLTVL.

The chain carries TRBV6-5 and TRBJ1-2; D is possibly TRBD1 (5 bases). V was clipped by 6 bases and J by 1 base, with 12 bases between them. Germline V gene data show CDR1 as MNHEY and CDR2 as SVGAGI. This CDR3 comprises 14 residues. Here the CDR3 reads CASRSTGGNYGYTF. CDR3 in DNA: TGTGCCAGCAGGTCAACCGGGGGTAACTATGGCTACACCTTC.

This clone turned up a few times. The chain combines TRBV7-2 with TRBJ2-7; D uncertain. CDR3 size: 14 residues. V was cut by 2 bases and J by 3 bases, with 11 bases left in between. Germline V lookup: CDR1 SGHTA, CDR2 FQGNSA. Written as DNA, the CDR3 is TGTGCCAGCAGCTTAATGCCCACAAGCTACGAGCAGTACTTC. Its translation is CASSLMPTSYEQYF.

This chain connects TRBV19 to TRBJ2-3; 9 positions match TRBD1. Germline CDR1 and CDR2: LNHDA and SQIVND (reference sequence). J lost 2 bases, V lost 4 bases, and 4 bases had no gene match. The CDR3 sequence is 15 residues long. CDR3 amino acids: CASSTGTGNTDTQYF. The CDR3 region has the DNA TGTGCCAGTAGTACCGGGACAGGGAACACAGATACGCAGTATTTT.